One and the same sample provided the 16 T cell receptor beta chains below, sequenced in a study of cytomegalovirus exposure and HLA in healthy donors. TCRdb's table, derived via immunoSEQ multiplex PCR, lists solely in-frame clones and lacks some. This sample yields some 110,000 clones, of which 70% to 90% are seen a single time; 1.5% to 2% belongs to the top ten. The sample taken for sequencing was PBMCs. The receptors derive from a man aged 18-30 years in good health and CMV-seronegative.

This chain uses TRBV27 with TRBJ2-2, with 7 bases that match TRBD1. Germline CDR1 and CDR2: MNHEY and SMNVEV (reference sequence). V was pared by 4 bases and J by 6 bases, with 11 bases of the junction left unmatched. The CDR3 spans 16 residues. In DNA, the CDR3 is TGTGCCAGCAGTTCGAGACAGGGCCGGGGCCCCGGGGAGCTGTTTTTT. This codes for CASSSRQGRGPGELFF.

The chain is built from TRBV10-3 and TRBJ1-3; D unclear. The CDR3 length is 14 residues. Germline CDR1 and CDR2: ENHRY and SYGVKD. V gave up 3 bases and J gave up 0 bases, with 6 bases separating them. For the CDR3, the DNA is TGTGCCATCAGTGAAGAGCTCTCTGGAAACACCATATATTTT. It yields the protein CAISEELSGNTIYF.

This sequence joins TRBV27 and TRBJ2-2, with D tentatively TRBD2 (7 bases). The length of the CDR3 is 16 residues. Looked up from germline, CDR1 is MNHEY and CDR2 is SMNVEV (reference sequence). Deletions cut 1 base from V and 4 bases from J, with 13 bases between. In nucleotides, the CDR3 is TGTGCCAGCAGTTTATATGGGGGGGCGCTCACCGGGGAGCTGTTTTTT. It is translated as CASSLYGGALTGELFF.

Only one count was recorded for this clone. The chain uses TRBV6-6 and TRBJ2-4, with 8 nucleotides matching TRBD1. After removal of 2 bases from V and 1 base from J, the junction contained 4 bases not matched to a gene. CDR1 and CDR2 (germline): MNHNY, SVGAGI (reference sequence). The CDR3 totals 16 residues. The CDR3 sequence is CASSYGDRMAKNIQYF. The CDR3 coding sequence is TGTGCCAGCAGTTACGGGGACAGGATGGCCAAAAACATTCAGTACTTC.

The chain employs TRBV5-4 and TRBJ2-7; TRBD2 matches 13 bases. The CDR3 is made up of 15 amino acids. Trimming took 4 bases from V and 4 from J; bases not matched to a gene: 5. The germline gives CDR1 SGHNT, CDR2 YYREEE (reference sequence). The chain's CDR3 is CASSPRTSGGYEQYF. CDR3 nucleotide sequence: TGTGCCAGCAGCCCCAGGACTAGCGGGGGATACGAGCAGTACTTC.

The chain combines TRBV18 with TRBJ2-7; TRBD1 is a possible D gene (6 bases). V was pared by 3 bases and J by 2 bases, with 8 bases between. Per the germline V gene, CDR1 is KGHSH and CDR2 is LQKENI. The CDR3 covers 13 residues. CDR3 DNA sequence: TGTGCCAGCTCACCTCAGGGGACCTACGAGCAGTACTTC. As protein: CASSPQGTYEQYF.

The rearrangement links TRBV5-6 to TRBJ2-7; TRBD2 matches at 9 bases. The V gene end was trimmed by 0 bases and the J gene end by 0 bases; junction bases not matched to a gene: 7. Germline V gives CDR1 SGHDT, CDR2 YYEEEE. The CDR3 consists of 17 residues. The CDR3 spells CASSLGLAGTFSYEQYF. The CDR3 region has the DNA TGTGCCAGCAGCTTGGGGCTAGCGGGAACCTTCTCCTACGAGCAGTACTTC.

The CDR3 reads CASSDRGSTGELFF. The DNA of the CDR3 is TGTGCCAGCAGTGACAGGGGGTCCACCGGGGAGCTGTTTTTT. The genes are TRBV6-4 and TRBJ2-2; D is possibly TRBD1 (6 bases). Germline V lookup: CDR1 MRHNA, CDR2 SNTAGT. Trimming cost V 2 bases and J 4 bases, with 8 bases left between them. The CDR3 extends over 14 amino acids.

Only one count was recorded for this clone. The V and J genes are TRBV11-2 and TRBJ1-1; D is unclear. The CDR3 has 14 residues. The V and J ends lost 5 bases and 1 base respectively, with 11 bases between them. CDR1 and CDR2 from the germline V gene are SGHAT and FQNNGV. In DNA, the CDR3 is TGTGCCAGCAGCCCTTTGAGGCAGAACACTGAAGCTTTCTTT. It encodes CASSPLRQNTEAFF. The complete variable domain, with remaining parts taken from reference TRBV11-2 and TRBJ1-1, reads EAGVAQSPRYKIIEKRQSVAFWCNPISGHATLYWYQQILGQGPKLLIQFQNNGVVDDSQLPKDRFSAERLKGVDSTLKIQPAKLEDSAVYLCASSPLRQNTEAFFGQGTRLTVV.

The chain links TRBV6-5 to TRBJ2-7; 12 positions agree with TRBD1. The V segment lost 0 bases and the J segment 7 bases; nucleotides outside the gene matches: 4. CDR3 length: 15 amino acids. Germline CDR1 is MNHEY and CDR2 is SVGAGI. The CDR3 coding sequence is TGTGCCAGCAGTTACTCGGGACAGGGGGCTTTTGAGCAGTACTTC. Translation gives CASSYSGQGAFEQYF.

The chain is built from TRBV6-5 and TRBJ2-5; D is possibly TRBD2 (7 bases). Germline lookup yields CDR1 MNHEY and CDR2 SVGAGI. The CDR3 sequence is 15 residues long. The germline V and J ends were trimmed by 11 bases and 0 bases, with 19 bases remaining between them. The CDR3 region is CAAGRGSRYQETQYF. CDR3 DNA sequence: TGTGCCGCGGGGAGGGGGTCCCGGTACCAAGAGACCCAGTACTTC.

This clone has more than one count but fewer than ten. The genes are TRBV5-8 and TRBJ2-7; TRBD2 agrees at 7 bases. The CDR3 extends over 13 amino acids. Trimming took 0 bases from V and 7 from J; bases not matched to a gene: 4. Germline CDR1 SGHTS, CDR2 YDEGEE. CDR3: CASSLAGGEEQYF. The CDR3 DNA reads TGTGCCAGCAGCTTGGCTGGGGGGGAAGAGCAGTACTTC.

This clone was seen only a few times. CDR3 nucleotide sequence: TGTGCCAGCACCGGTATAAAGACCCAGTACTTC. This encodes CASTGIKTQYF. The chain uses TRBV7-9 and TRBJ2-5; no firm D call. CDR3 length: 11 residues. The germline V gene encodes CDR1 SEHNR and CDR2 FQNEAQ (reference sequence). V lost 7 bases, J lost 6 bases, and 9 bases lay in between.

This sequence joins TRBV7-9 and TRBJ2-3, with no clear D. The CDR3 length is 11 residues. Trimming took 6 bases from V and 4 from J, leaving 5 bases between them. Germline CDR1 and CDR2: SEHNR and FQNEAQ (reference sequence). As DNA, the CDR3 is TGTGCCAGCAGTCGAGCAGATACGCAGTATTTT. As protein: CASSRADTQYF.

The V gene is TRBV7-2, the J gene TRBJ2-5, with 8 bases identical to TRBD1. With 5 bases clipped from V and 4 bases from J, the junction kept 3 bases outside the gene matches. CDR1 and CDR2 (germline): SGHTA, FQGNSA. The CDR3 is 13 residues long. The CDR3 region is CASSPDRGETQYF. The CDR3, as DNA: TGTGCCAGCAGCCCAGACAGGGGAGAGACCCAGTACTTC.

This clone occurred a few times. This sequence joins TRBV21-1 and TRBJ2-7; the DNA was not used to check the table's D call, TRBD1. TRBV21-1 counts as a pseudogene. The CDR3 loop spans 11 amino acids. CDR3 in amino acids: CASGDRGEQYF. CDR3 bases: TGTGCCAGCGGAGACAGGGGTGAGCAGTACTTC.